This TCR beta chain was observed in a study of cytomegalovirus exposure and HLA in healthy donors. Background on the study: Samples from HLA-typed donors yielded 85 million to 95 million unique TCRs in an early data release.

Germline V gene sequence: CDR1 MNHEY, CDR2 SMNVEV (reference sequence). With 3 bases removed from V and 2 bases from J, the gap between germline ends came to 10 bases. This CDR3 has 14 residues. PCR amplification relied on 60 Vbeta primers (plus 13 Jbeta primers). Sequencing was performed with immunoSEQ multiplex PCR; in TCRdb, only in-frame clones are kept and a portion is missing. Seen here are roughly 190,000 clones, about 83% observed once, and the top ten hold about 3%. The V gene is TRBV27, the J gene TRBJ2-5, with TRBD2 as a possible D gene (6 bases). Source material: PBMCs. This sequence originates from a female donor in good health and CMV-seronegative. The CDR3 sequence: CASSFFAGQETQYF. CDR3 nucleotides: TGTGCCAGCAGTTTCTTTGCGGGACAAGAGACCCAGTACTTC.